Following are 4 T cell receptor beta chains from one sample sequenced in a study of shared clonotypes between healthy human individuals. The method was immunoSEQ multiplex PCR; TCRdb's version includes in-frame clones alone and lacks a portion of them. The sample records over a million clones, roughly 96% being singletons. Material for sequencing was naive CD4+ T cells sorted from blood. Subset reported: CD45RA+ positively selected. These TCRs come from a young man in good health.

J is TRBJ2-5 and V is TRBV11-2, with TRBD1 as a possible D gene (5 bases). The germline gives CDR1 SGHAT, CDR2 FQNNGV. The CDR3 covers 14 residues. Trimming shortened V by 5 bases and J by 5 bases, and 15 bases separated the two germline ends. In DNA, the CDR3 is TGTGCCAGCAGCCCCCTGGGGCCTGGGGAGACCCAGTACTTC. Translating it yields CASSPLGPGETQYF. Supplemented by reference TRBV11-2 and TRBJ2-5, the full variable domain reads EAGVAQSPRYKIIEKRQSVAFWCNPISGHATLYWYQQILGQGPKLLIQFQNNGVVDDSQLPKDRFSAERLKGVDSTLKIQPAKLEDSAVYLCASSPLGPGETQYFGPGTRLLVL.

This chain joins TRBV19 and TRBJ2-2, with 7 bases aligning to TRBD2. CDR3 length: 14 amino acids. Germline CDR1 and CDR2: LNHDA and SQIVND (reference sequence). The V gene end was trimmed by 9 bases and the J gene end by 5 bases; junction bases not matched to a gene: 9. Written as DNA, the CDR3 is TGTGCCAGGAGAGTAAAACTAGCGACCGGGGAGCTGTTTTTT. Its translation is CARRVKLATGELFF.

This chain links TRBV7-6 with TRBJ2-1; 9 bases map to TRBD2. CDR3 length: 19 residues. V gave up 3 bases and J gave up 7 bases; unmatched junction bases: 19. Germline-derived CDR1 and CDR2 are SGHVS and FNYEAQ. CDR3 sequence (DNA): TGTGCCAGCAGCTTGTTATCGGGGATTTTAGCGGGAGAGGGGAATGAGCAGTTCTTC. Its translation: CASSLLSGILAGEGNEQFF.

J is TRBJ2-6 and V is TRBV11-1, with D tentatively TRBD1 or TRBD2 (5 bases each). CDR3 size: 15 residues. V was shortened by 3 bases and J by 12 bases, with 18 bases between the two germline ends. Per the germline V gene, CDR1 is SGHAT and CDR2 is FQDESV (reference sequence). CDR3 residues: CASSFPAAGRSVLTF. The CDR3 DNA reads TGTGCCAGCAGCTTTCCAGCGGCAGGGCGGAGCGTCCTGACTTTC. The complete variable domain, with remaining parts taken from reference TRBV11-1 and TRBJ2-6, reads EAEVAQSPRYKITEKSQAVAFWCDPISGHATLYWYRQILGQGPELLVQFQDESVVDDSQLPKDRFSAERLKGVDSTLKIQPAELGDSAMYLCASSFPAAGRSVLTFGAGSRLTVL.